This T cell receptor (beta chain) was recorded in a study of vaccination and CD4 T cells after COVID-19. Across the whole study: Stimuli were overlapping spike peptide pools of SARS-CoV-2 and three common cold coronaviruses (HCoV-NL63, HCoV-OC43, HCoV-229E). Overall study findings and caveats: Relatively small numbers of convalescent patients were studied, with no early post-infection timepoints included.

Treatment meaning: roughly ten-day PBMC culture with coronavirus spike peptide pools or control peptides (ViraFEST assay). The unexposed donor provided CD4+ T cells, which were taken before the COVID-19 pandemic (2011-2018). With the Oncomine TCR Beta short-read assay, DNA from cultured CD4+ T cells was sequenced. MiXCR was run by TCRdb on the PCR reads, yielding one entry per CDR3 protein. The repertoire holds about 4,900 distinct CDR3 sequences, 25% to 30% seen once, with approximately 34% in the top ten. By sample fraction, this clonotype is medium-sized. The antigen remains undetermined. The CDR3 has 15 residues. CDR1 is SGHAT, CDR2 FQNNGV, per germline. The V end lost 4 bases, the J end lost 5 bases, and 17 bases lay between the germline ends.

The chain links TRBV11-2 to TRBJ2-5; possibly TRBD2 for D (6 bases). Source material: CD4+ T cells from blood, cultured in vitro. The receptor was isolated from a human donor in good health. As DNA, the CDR3 is TGTGCCAGCAGCTATAGCAATGGGGAGGTTGAGACCCAGTACTTC. Translated: CASSYSNGEVETQYF.